This TCR beta chain derives from a study of post-analysis software for immune sequencing data. The study, taken as a whole, reports: Controls showed lower frequencies than patients for roughly five TRBV segments, and TRBV5-6, TRBV5-1 and TRBV20-1 were among these. Compared against controls, patients with multiple sclerosis displayed significantly lower normalized Chao1 diversity.

Unique molecular identifiers were present in the TCR beta cDNA libraries. TCRdb used MiXCR to reprocess the PCR reads, holding one entry per CDR3 protein. The data contain over 250,000 distinct CDR3 sequences, 36% of them singletons. On this clonotype: The target antigen is unknown.

Trimming shortened V by 0 bases and J by 7 bases, and 12 bases separated the two germline ends. Germline loops: CDR1 SQVTM, CDR2 ANQGSEA. This CDR3 spans 14 amino acids. The chain combines TRBV29-1 with TRBJ1-4; no clear D. The sequence was collected from a girl between 10 and 17 years old with multiple sclerosis. The material sequenced was blood. CDR3 residues: CSVEEGAGGEKLFF. The CDR3 DNA reads TGCAGCGTTGAAGAAGGAGCCGGCGGTGAAAAACTGTTTTTT.